This TCR beta chain was retrieved from a study of PD-L1 blockade in urothelial cancer. Study-wide background: Blood was analyzed 3 weeks (second dose) and 6 weeks after treatment start. Blood samples had a median of about 150,000 T cells. Findings and limits, study-wide: Pretreatment clonality of the blood TCR repertoire below the median was predictive of superior survival. Enhanced expansion of tumor-associated blood clones at 3 weeks characterized durable-benefit patients.

Remarks on this clone: Antigen: not known.

V was trimmed by 5 bases and J by 7 bases, leaving 16 bases between them. CDR1 MDHEN and CDR2 SYDVKM come from the germline V gene. The CDR3 totals 14 residues. The table came from immunoSEQ multiplex PCR; TCRdb's copy has only in-frame clones and leaves some out. Among 35,000 or so clones listed, around 83% were seen once. V is TRBV28 and J is TRBJ2-3; tentative D call: TRBD1 (6 bases). This specimen was PBMCs, taken around atezolizumab (anti-PD-L1) treatment. The sequence came from a man aged 60 to 69 with urothelial cancer. CDR3 nucleotides: TGTGCCAGCAGTGCCCTCAGACAGGTCAATACGCAGTATTTT. It is translated as CASSALRQVNTQYF.